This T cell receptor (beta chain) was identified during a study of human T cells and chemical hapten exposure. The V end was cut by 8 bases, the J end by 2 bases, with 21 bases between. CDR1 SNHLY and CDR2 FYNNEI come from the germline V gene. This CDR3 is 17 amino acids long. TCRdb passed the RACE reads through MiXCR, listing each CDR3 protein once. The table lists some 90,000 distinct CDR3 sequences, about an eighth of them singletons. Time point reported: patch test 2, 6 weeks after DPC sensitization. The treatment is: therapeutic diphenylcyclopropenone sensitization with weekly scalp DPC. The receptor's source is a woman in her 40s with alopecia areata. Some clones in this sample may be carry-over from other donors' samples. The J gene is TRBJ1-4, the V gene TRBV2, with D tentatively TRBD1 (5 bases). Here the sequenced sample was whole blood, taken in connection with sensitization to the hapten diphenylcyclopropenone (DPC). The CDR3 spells CASARDGVSYTNEKLFF. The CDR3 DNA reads TGTGCCAGCGCACGGGACGGGGTTTCGTATACTAATGAAAAACTGTTTTTT.